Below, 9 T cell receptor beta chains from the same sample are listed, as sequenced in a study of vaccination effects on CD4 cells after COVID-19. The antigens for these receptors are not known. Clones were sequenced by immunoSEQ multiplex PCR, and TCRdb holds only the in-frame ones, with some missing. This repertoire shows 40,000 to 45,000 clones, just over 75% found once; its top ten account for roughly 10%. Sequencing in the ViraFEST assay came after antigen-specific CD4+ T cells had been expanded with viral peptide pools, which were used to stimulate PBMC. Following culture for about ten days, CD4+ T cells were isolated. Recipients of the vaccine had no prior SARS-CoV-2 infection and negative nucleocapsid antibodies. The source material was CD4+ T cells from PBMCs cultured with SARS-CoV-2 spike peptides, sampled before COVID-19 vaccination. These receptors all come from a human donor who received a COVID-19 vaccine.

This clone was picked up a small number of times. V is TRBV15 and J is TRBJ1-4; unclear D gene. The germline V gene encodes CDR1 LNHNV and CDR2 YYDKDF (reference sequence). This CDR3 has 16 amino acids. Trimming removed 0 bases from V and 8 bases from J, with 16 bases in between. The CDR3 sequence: CATSRDRGKTSEKLFF. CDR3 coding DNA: TGTGCCACCAGCAGAGATCGCGGGAAGACGAGCGAAAAACTGTTTTTT.

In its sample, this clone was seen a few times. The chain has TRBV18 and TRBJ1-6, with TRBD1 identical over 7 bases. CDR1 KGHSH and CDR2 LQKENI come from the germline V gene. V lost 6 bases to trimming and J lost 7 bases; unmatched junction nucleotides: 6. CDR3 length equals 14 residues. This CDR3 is CASSRDRENSPLHF. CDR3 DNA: TGTGCCAGCTCGCGGGACAGAGAAAATTCACCCCTCCACTTT.

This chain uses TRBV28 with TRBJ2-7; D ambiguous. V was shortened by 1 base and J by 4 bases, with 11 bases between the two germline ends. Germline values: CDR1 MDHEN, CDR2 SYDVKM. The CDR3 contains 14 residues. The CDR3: CASSLSGAAYEQYV. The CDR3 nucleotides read TGTGCCAGCAGTTTATCAGGAGCAGCTTACGAGCAGTACGTC.

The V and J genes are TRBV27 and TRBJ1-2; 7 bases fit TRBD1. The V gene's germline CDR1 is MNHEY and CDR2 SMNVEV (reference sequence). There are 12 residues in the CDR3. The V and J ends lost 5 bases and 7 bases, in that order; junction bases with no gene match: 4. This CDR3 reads CASSPNRGGYTF. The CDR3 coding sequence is TGTGCCAGCAGTCCCAACAGGGGTGGCTACACCTTC.

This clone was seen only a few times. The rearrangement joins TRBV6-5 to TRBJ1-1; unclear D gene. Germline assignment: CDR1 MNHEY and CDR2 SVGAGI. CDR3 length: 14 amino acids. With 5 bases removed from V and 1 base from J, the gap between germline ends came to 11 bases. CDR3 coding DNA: TGTGCCAGCAGTCTGTACCCGGAGAACACTGAAGCTTTCTTT. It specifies CASSLYPENTEAFF.

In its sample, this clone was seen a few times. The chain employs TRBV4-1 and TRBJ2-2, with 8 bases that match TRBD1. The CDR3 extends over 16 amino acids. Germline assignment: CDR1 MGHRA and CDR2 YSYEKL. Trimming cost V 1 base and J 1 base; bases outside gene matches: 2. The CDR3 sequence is CASSQGRGRNTGELFF. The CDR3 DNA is TGCGCCAGCAGCCAAGGCAGGGGGCGGAACACCGGGGAGCTGTTTTTT.

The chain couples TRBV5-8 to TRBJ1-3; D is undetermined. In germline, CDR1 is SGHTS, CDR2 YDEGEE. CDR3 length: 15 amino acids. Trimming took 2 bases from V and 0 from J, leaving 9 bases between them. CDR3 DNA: TGTGCCAGCAGCTTTTTCGGTAACTCTGGAAACACCATATATTTT. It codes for CASSFFGNSGNTIYF.

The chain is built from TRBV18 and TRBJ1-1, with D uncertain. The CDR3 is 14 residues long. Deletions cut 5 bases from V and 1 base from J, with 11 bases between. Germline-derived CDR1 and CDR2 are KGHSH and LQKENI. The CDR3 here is CASSFSPGNTEAFF. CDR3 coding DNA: TGTGCCAGCTCATTTTCACCAGGGAACACTGAAGCTTTCTTT.

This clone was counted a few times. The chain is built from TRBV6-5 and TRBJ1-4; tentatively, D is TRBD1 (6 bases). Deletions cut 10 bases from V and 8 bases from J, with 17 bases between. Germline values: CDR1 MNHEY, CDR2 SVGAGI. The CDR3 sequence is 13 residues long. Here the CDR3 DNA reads TGTGCCACACGTCGGGGAGGGGGGGAAAAACTGTTTTTT. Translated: CATRRGGGEKLFF.